Sequencing of this TCR beta chain was carried out in a study of T cell repertoires in cytomegalovirus infection. One entry per CDR3 protein results from TCRdb running MiXCR on the reads. The sample yields approximately 350,000 distinct CDR3 sequences, roughly 34% seen once. Trimming shortened V by 8 bases and J by 6 bases, and 20 bases separated the two germline ends. This CDR3 has 14 amino acids. Germline CDR1 reads MDHEN; CDR2 reads SYDVKM. The table lists this clonotype with many counts. The antigen remains unidentified. The chain couples TRBV28 to TRBJ2-7; TRBD1 is a possible D gene (6 bases). The source of this sequence is a human donor in good health (CMV status not recorded). Some clones in this sample may be carry-over from other donors' samples. Here the sequenced sample was cultured PBMCs, taken from culture after CMV antigen stimulation. The CDR3 here is CASSSVGGAGEQYF. The CDR3 DNA is TGTGCCAGCTCAAGTGTTGGGGGCGCGGGCGAGCAGTACTTC.